These 27 T cell receptor beta chains originate from one sample sequenced in a study of spatial heterogeneity in lung cancer. Time point denoted: sample taken at primary tumor resection. Study-wide points: Expanded intratumoral alpha and beta TCR counts tracked tumor mutation counts.

The antigens of these receptors remain unknown. MiXCR was run by TCRdb on the 5' RACE reads, yielding one entry per CDR3 protein. The sample records 15,000 to 20,000 distinct CDR3 sequences, approximately 6.2% being singletons. This sample comprised lung tumor tissue, obtained at surgery. These receptors were taken from a male donor with early-stage non-small cell lung cancer.

This clonotype was counted at least ten times. The rearrangement joins TRBV10-2 to TRBJ2-6; TRBD1 agrees at 7 bases. The CDR3 is 18 residues long. J gave up 4 bases and V 0 bases, and 9 bases lay outside the gene matches. Per germline, CDR1 WSHSY and CDR2 SAAADI. The CDR3 loop reads CASSESDRVNSGANVLTF. CDR3 sequence (DNA): TGCGCCAGCAGTGAGTCAGACAGGGTCAACTCCGGGGCCAACGTCCTGACTTTC.

By proportion, this clonotype is medium-sized. V is TRBV4-1 and J is TRBJ1-4; D not resolved. Germline V CDR1 and CDR2: MGHRA, YSYEKL. Trimming shortened V by 0 bases and J by 3 bases, and 11 bases separated the two germline ends. This CDR3 region has 16 residues. The chain's CDR3 is CASSQEGTGANEKLFF. In DNA, the CDR3 is TGCGCCAGCAGCCAAGAAGGAACGGGAGCTAATGAAAAACTGTTTTTT.

This clonotype was detected many times. In nucleotides, the CDR3 is TGTGCCAGCAGTTTGGCGACAGGGACCCATCAGCCCCAGCATTTT. Protein: CASSLATGTHQPQHF. V gene TRBV28 combines with J gene TRBJ1-5; 7 nucleotides align to TRBD1. The CDR3 covers 15 residues. Germline CDR1 and CDR2: MDHEN and SYDVKM. V trimming: 3 bases; J trimming: 5 bases; junction bases outside the gene matches: 7.

This clonotype was observed many times. The J gene is TRBJ1-4, the V gene TRBV7-9; 11 nucleotides match TRBD1. The CDR3 extends over 14 amino acids. CDR1 SEHNR and CDR2 FQNEAQ come from the germline V gene (reference sequence). Losses at the gene ends were 3 bases for V and 7 bases for J; bases not matched to a gene: 1. CDR3 in amino acids: CASSFGTGGEKLFF. The CDR3 region has the DNA TGTGCCAGCAGCTTCGGGACAGGGGGTGAAAAACTGTTTTTT.

A remark on this clonotype: Sequence at one end of the junction differs from germline and may be a read error. The V gene is TRBV7-9, the J gene TRBJ2-5; D remains ambiguous. The CDR3 sequence is 12 residues long. CDR1 and CDR2 (germline): SEHNR, FQNEAQ (reference sequence). DNA of the CDR3: TGTACCAGCAGCCGCCTGGAAGAGACCCAGTACTTC. As protein: CTSSRLEETQYF.

The V gene is TRBV12-3 or TRBV12-4, the J gene TRBJ2-7, with 8 bases that match TRBD1. V shed 5 bases and J 10 bases; nucleotides not matched to a gene: 7. This CDR3 has 12 amino acids. CDR3 in amino acids: CASSPDRGLQYF. CDR3 coding DNA: TGTGCCAGCAGTCCCGACAGGGGACTTCAGTACTTC.

This clonotype was detected many times. The chain recombines TRBV18 with TRBJ1-5, with D tentatively TRBD1 (6 bases). Germline CDR1 KGHSH, CDR2 LQKENI. CDR3 size: 18 residues. Between the trimmed V and J ends, which lost 2 bases and 2 bases, there was a span of 19 bases. The CDR3: CASSPEGVGYRGNQPQHF. The CDR3 nucleotides read TGTGCCAGCTCACCAGAGGGAGTCGGATACAGGGGCAATCAGCCCCAGCATTTT.

Ten or more counts support this clonotype. The chain links TRBV5-1 to TRBJ1-1; no clear D. Germline V gene lookup returns CDR1 SGHRS and CDR2 YFSETQ. This CDR3 is built from 14 residues. The V end lost 0 bases, the J end lost 0 bases, and 6 bases lay between the germline ends. The CDR3 loop is CASSLEVLNTEAFF. CDR3 nucleotide sequence: TGCGCCAGCAGCTTGGAAGTGTTGAACACTGAAGCTTTCTTT.

This clonotype was counted ten times or more. The chain links TRBV7-6 to TRBJ1-3, with unresolved D. The CDR3 has 13 amino acids. V was cut by 5 bases and J by 1 base, with 6 bases left in between. Germline V gives CDR1 SGHVS, CDR2 FNYEAQ. The CDR3 loop reads CASSITSGNTIYF. DNA of the CDR3: TGTGCCAGCAGCATAACATCTGGAAACACCATATATTTT. Combining the CDR3 with reference TRBV7-6 and TRBJ1-3 gives the whole variable domain GAGVSQSPRYKVTKRGQDVALRCDPISGHVSLYWYRQALGQGPEFLTYFNYEAQQDKSGLPNDRFSAERPEGSISTLTIQRTEQRDSAMYRCASSITSGNTIYFGEGSWLTVV.

This clonotype has at least ten counts. The chain carries TRBV2 and TRBJ1-5; possibly TRBD1 for D (5 bases). V shed 6 bases and J shed 3 bases, with 12 bases lying between them. There are 14 residues in the CDR3. Germline CDR1 SNHLY, CDR2 FYNNEI. CDR3 loop: CASRGGMNNQPQHF. CDR3 nucleotide sequence: TGTGCCAGCAGGGGGGGGATGAACAATCAGCCCCAGCATTTT.

In this sample, this clonotype turned up many times. CDR3 sequence reads: CASSPGSRGSSNQPQHF. For the CDR3, the DNA is TGTGCCAGCAGTCCGGGGAGTAGGGGCAGTAGCAATCAGCCCCAGCATTTT. This rearrangement joins TRBV28 to TRBJ1-5, with D maybe TRBD1 (5 bases). Trimming shortened V by 5 bases and J by 0 bases, and 17 bases separated the two germline ends. In germline, CDR1 is MDHEN, CDR2 SYDVKM. This CDR3 comprises 17 residues.

This clonotype was counted many times. J is TRBJ2-7 and V is TRBV27; D might be TRBD1 (7 bases). Germline CDR1 and CDR2: MNHEY and SMNVEV (reference sequence). This CDR3 region has 15 residues. Between the trimmed V and J ends, which lost 7 bases and 7 bases, there was a span of 23 bases. The CDR3 loop is CASTSGGGGSLEQYF. The CDR3 coding sequence is TGTGCCAGCACCTCAGGGGGAGGAGGGTCCTTGGAGCAGTACTTC.

This clonotype was observed a few times. The chain combines TRBV6-6 with TRBJ2-7, with 10 nucleotides matching TRBD1. Germline lookup yields CDR1 MNHNY and CDR2 SVGAGI (reference sequence). CDR3 length: 17 amino acids. With 7 bases clipped from V and 5 bases from J, the junction kept 17 bases outside the gene matches. CDR3 amino acids: CASTLPPRRTGGHEQYF. CDR3 coding DNA: TGTGCCAGCACCTTACCCCCACGAAGGACAGGGGGACACGAGCAGTACTTC.

In its sample, this clonotype was seen many times. This chain uses TRBV7-8 with TRBJ2-3, with unresolved D. Trimming removed 4 bases at V and 5 bases at J, with 4 bases between. Germline CDR1 reads SGHVS; CDR2 reads FQNEAQ. The CDR3 spans 11 residues. The CDR3 loop reads CASSWIDTQYF. Written as DNA, the CDR3 is TGTGCCAGCAGCTGGATAGATACGCAGTATTTT.

This clonotype was counted ten times or more. The chain uses TRBV15 and TRBJ2-7; no firm D call. From germline, CDR1 is LNHNV and CDR2 YYDKDF (reference sequence). The CDR3 length is 13 residues. Trimming left V 0 bases short and J 7 bases short, with 10 bases between. CDR3 residues: CATSRDPMREQYF. The CDR3 DNA sequence: TGTGCCACCAGCAGAGATCCTATGAGGGAGCAGTACTTC.

In this sample, this clonotype turned up many times. This chain links TRBV5-1 with TRBJ1-2; D gene ambiguous. The CDR3 has 15 amino acids. The V and J ends lost 2 bases and 4 bases respectively, with 15 bases between them. Germline loops: CDR1 SGHRS, CDR2 YFSETQ. CDR3 sequence (DNA): TGCGCCAGCAGCTTTGGCAAGCAAGAGGTCTATGGCTACACCTTC. Its protein is CASSFGKQEVYGYTF.

This clonotype is judged medium-sized (0.01 to 0.1%). This chain connects TRBV6-1 to TRBJ2-1; D uncertain. This CDR3 contains 15 residues. Trimming removed 1 base at V and 2 bases at J, with 9 bases between. Germline CDR1 MNHNS, CDR2 SASEGT. The CDR3 coding sequence is TGTGCCAGCAGTGAAGAGGGCGGTACCTACAATGAGCAGTTCTTC. This codes for CASSEEGGTYNEQFF.

Ten or more counts support this clonotype. The V gene is TRBV5-1, the J gene TRBJ1-2, with 7 bases fitting TRBD1. Germline V gene sequence: CDR1 SGHRS, CDR2 YFSETQ. After removal of 5 bases from V and 3 bases from J, the junction contained 4 bases not matched to a gene. There are 13 residues in the CDR3. The CDR3 reads CASRQGRDYGYTF. CDR3 DNA: TGCGCCAGCAGACAGGGGCGGGACTATGGCTACACCTTC.

In its sample, this clonotype was seen many times. The rearrangement uses TRBV11-1 and TRBJ2-1; 10 bases map to TRBD2. V gave up 0 bases and J gave up 8 bases; unmatched junction bases: 4. CDR1 is SGHAT, CDR2 FQDESV, per germline (reference sequence). CDR3 length equals 15 residues. This CDR3 is CASSLAGTSVDEQFF. Written as DNA, the CDR3 is TGTGCCAGCAGCTTAGCGGGGACTAGCGTTGATGAGCAGTTCTTC.

In its sample, this clonotype was seen many times. CDR3 sequence reads: CASSLQGYGTSIGDTQYF. CDR3 sequence (DNA): TGTGCCAGCAGTTTACAGGGTTACGGGACTAGCATCGGAGATACGCAGTATTTT. V usage is TRBV27 and J usage is TRBJ2-3, with 9 bases fitting TRBD2. Trimming removed 2 bases from V and 5 bases from J; junction bases left unmatched: 14. CDR1 is MNHEY and CDR2 is SMNVEV in the germline V gene (reference sequence). This CDR3 contains 18 residues.

The chain joins TRBV10-1 to TRBJ2-2, with no clear D. Germline lookup yields CDR1 WNHNN and CDR2 SYGVQD (reference sequence). The CDR3 sequence is 14 residues long. Between the trimmed V and J ends, which lost 5 bases and 0 bases, there was a span of 7 bases. The CDR3, as DNA: TGCGCCAGCAGTAGGAGAGCGAACACCGGGGAGCTGTTTTTT. Amino acid sequence: CASSRRANTGELFF.

By share, this clonotype ranks as medium-sized. This chain links TRBV6-2 or TRBV6-3 with TRBJ1-5; tentative D call: TRBD1 (6 bases). CDR1 is MNHEY and CDR2 is SVGEGT in the germline V gene. This CDR3 is built from 14 residues. The V gene lost 6 bases and the J gene lost 3 bases, with 12 bases spanning the gap. CDR3 region: CASRPGVYNQPQHF. The CDR3, as DNA: TGTGCCAGCAGGCCAGGGGTATACAATCAGCCCCAGCATTTT.

This clonotype was counted at least ten times. The chain is built from TRBV11-2 and TRBJ2-1, with 9 positions matching TRBD1. Germline trimming cut 5 bases from V and 5 bases from J; bases unmatched to any gene: 10. The CDR3 contains 16 residues. The germline V gene has CDR1 SGHAT and CDR2 FQNNGV. For the CDR3, the DNA is TGTGCCAGCAGCCAACAGGGGGCTCTGGTCCACAATGAGCAGTTCTTC. Encoded protein: CASSQQGALVHNEQFF.

This clonotype was counted ten times or more. The rearrangement joins TRBV28 to TRBJ2-5, with 9 nucleotides matching TRBD2. V shed 1 base and J 5 bases; nucleotides not matched to a gene: 8. Germline V CDR1 and CDR2: MDHEN, SYDVKM. The CDR3 has 16 residues. For the CDR3, the DNA is TGTGCCAGCAGTTTATTAGGGGGACTAGCATCCGAGACCCAGTACTTC. Its translation is CASSLLGGLASETQYF.

In its sample, this clonotype was seen many times. In nucleotides, the CDR3 is TGCGCCAGCAGCCAACCATCCGGGTATGGGGCAAGGAATGAGCAGTTCTTC. Amino acids: CASSQPSGYGARNEQFF. This chain connects TRBV4-1 to TRBJ2-1, with D perhaps TRBD1 (5 bases). The CDR3 is made up of 17 amino acids. CDR1 is MGHRA, CDR2 YSYEKL, per germline. V lost 2 bases to trimming and J lost 7 bases, with 21 bases between them.

This clonotype was counted many times. The J gene is TRBJ1-5, the V gene TRBV12-3 or TRBV12-4; no clear D gene. This CDR3 is 13 amino acids long. V lost 2 bases to trimming and J lost 6 bases, with 8 bases between them. CDR3 in amino acids: CASSLQGGQPQHF. CDR3 nucleotides: TGTGCCAGCAGTTTACAAGGCGGTCAGCCCCAGCATTTT.

This clonotype came up many times. The chain is built from TRBV6-2 or TRBV6-3 and TRBJ1-2; 8 nucleotides align to TRBD1. V dropped 2 bases and J dropped 2; count of bases not matched to a gene: 10. The CDR3 contains 17 residues. CDR1 and CDR2 from the germline V gene are MNHEY and SVGEGT. This CDR3 is CASSYDRGGPGNYGYTF. The CDR3 region has the DNA TGTGCCAGCAGTTACGACAGGGGAGGACCGGGAAACTATGGCTACACCTTC.